The present T cell receptor (beta chain) was sequenced within a study of blood T cell repertoires in COVID-19. As for the study in general: Some COVID-19 samples were acute and others convalescent; all came from the United States, Italy and Spain. PBMCs, B-cell-depleted T cells, or T cells provided the cDNA or gDNA that made up the material.

Study processing details: Estimation of nucleated cell counts relied on the amplification of reference gene primers. Repertoires were generated with immunoSEQ multiplex PCR, while TCRdb's copy carries only in-frame clones and drops some. For V, J and clone size, that table is used; D and trimming come from the DNA. Of some 78,000 clones in the sample, roughly 90% are singletons; the top ten hold 25% to 30%. This receptor was obtained from a man aged 50-59 years with active or convalescent COVID-19. Specimen: peripheral blood.

CDR3 nucleotides: TGCGCCAGCAGCCAAGATCAGGGTTATGGAAACACCATATATTTT. Its protein is CASSQDQGYGNTIYF. The chain employs TRBV4-1 and TRBJ1-3; TRBD1 is a possible D gene (5 bases). Between the trimmed V and J ends, which lost 0 bases and 3 bases, there was a span of 9 bases. This CDR3 comprises 15 residues. The germline CDR1 and CDR2 sequences are MGHRA and YSYEKL.